Listed below are T cell receptor beta chains from one sample, sequenced in a study of OX40 agonist ivuxolimab in advanced cancers. Clones were sequenced by immunoSEQ multiplex PCR, and TCRdb holds only the in-frame ones, with some missing. Of more than 80,000 clones listed, about 88% were seen once; the top ten hold roughly 0.7%. The source was CD4+ or CD8+ T cells sorted from blood, collected in a trial of the OX40 agonist ivuxolimab. These receptors all come from an adult with an advanced solid tumor such as melanoma, head and neck, liver or kidney cancer. Each CDR3 is given with its conserved first and last residue. D genes are given only for firm matches. Size tells how often a clone was seen (once, few, many) or the class of an expanded clone, and some rows leave it out.

TRBV5-1	-	TRBJ2-3	-	TGCGCCAGCAGCTTACGGGTCAGGATGAGTAGCACAGATACGCAGTATTTT	CASSLRVRMSSTDTQYF
TRBV6-6	-	TRBJ1-3	TRBD1	TGTGCCAGCAGTTGGACAGGGGAAGGAAACACCATATATTTT	CASSWTGEGNTIYF
TRBV4-2	-	TRBJ2-3	-	TGTGCCAGCAGCCCTACAAGCTTAGATACGCAGTATTTT	CASSPTSLDTQYF
TRBV5-1	-	TRBJ2-1	-	TGCGCCAGCAGCTTGGCCGGGACGGGGTACAATGAGCAGTTCTTC	CASSLAGTGYNEQFF
TRBV30	-	TRBJ2-7	TRBD1	TGTGCCTGGAGTGTCGGGACAGGGGGTAGCGAGCAGTACTTC	CAWSVGTGGSEQYF
TRBV27	-	TRBJ2-7	TRBD2	TGTGCCAGCAGTTCCTCGGCTAGCGGGAGGGTTGGCAACGAGCAGTACTTC	CASSSSASGRVGNEQYF
TRBV30	-	TRBJ2-7	-	TGTGCCTGGAGTACACTCTACGAGCAGTACTTC	CAWSTLYEQYF
TRBV6-1	-	TRBJ2-5	TRBD2	TGTGCCAGCAGTGAAGGGAGGGAGGGCCTGGGTGCAGAGACCCAGTACTTC	CASSEGREGLGAETQYF
TRBV4-1	-	TRBJ1-3	-	TGCGCCAGCAGCCACCTTAGGGACTCTGGAAACACCATATATTTT	CASSHLRDSGNTIYF
TRBV2	few	TRBJ2-2	-	TGTGCCAGCAGTGACAGCCCCACCGGGGAGCTGTTTTTT	CASSDSPTGELFF
TRBV5-1	-	TRBJ2-5	-	TGCGCCAGCAGCAAGGGACTCCAAGAGACCCAGTACTTC	CASSKGLQETQYF
TRBV11-2	-	TRBJ1-5	-	TGTGCCAGCAGCTTATCAGGGATCGTGGATCAGCCCCAGCATTTT	CASSLSGIVDQPQHF
TRBV19	-	TRBJ1-3	-	TGTGCCAGTAGTTTAGACGGCGCCTCTGGAAACACCATATATTTT	CASSLDGASGNTIYF
TRBV12-5	-	TRBJ2-3	TRBD2	TGTGCTAGTGGTTTGGAGCGGGGGGGCCCCGCAGATACGCAGTATTTT	CASGLERGGPADTQYF
TRBV12-5	once	TRBJ2-5	-	TGTGCTAGTGGTTTGGGGTCCGGGGGCGAAGAGACCCAGTACTTC	CASGLGSGGEETQYF
TRBV14	-	TRBJ1-1	-	TGTGCCAGCAGCCAAAAGTTGACAGTCAACACTGAAGCTTTCTTT	CASSQKLTVNTEAFF
TRBV19	once	TRBJ2-1	-	TGTGCCAGTAGTATTCTTACGACAGGCCTATCCCCACGGAGTGAGCAGTTCTTC	CASSILTTGLSPRSEQFF
TRBV28	-	TRBJ2-7	-	TGTGCCAGCAGTTTACCCCTCGTGGGGTCCTACGAGCAGTACTTC	CASSLPLVGSYEQYF
TRBV27	-	TRBJ1-5	-	TGTGCCAGCAGTTTAAAGACAGGAATCAATCAGCCCCAGCATTTT	CASSLKTGINQPQHF
TRBV7-2	-	TRBJ2-1	TRBD2	TGTGCCAGCAGCTTAGCGGGACTAGTGGATGAGCAGTTCTTC	CASSLAGLVDEQFF
TRBV11-2	-	TRBJ1-2	TRBD1	TGTGCCAGCAGCTTAGATCAACAGGGGGCTGAGGGCTACACCTTC	CASSLDQQGAEGYTF
TRBV7-2	-	TRBJ1-4	-	TGTGCCAGCAGCCCCCTCCAAGGGACCTCAGGGAGGGGGAAACTGTTTTTT	CASSPLQGTSGRGKLFF
TRBV9	-	TRBJ2-1	-	TGTGCCAGCAGCGTAGGAACCGGTGAGCAGTTCTTC	CASSVGTGEQFF
TRBV5-6	-	TRBJ1-2	TRBD1	TGTGCCAGCAGGACCGGGACAGGGGAAGTTGTAGGCTACACCTTC	CASRTGTGEVVGYTF
TRBV18	-	TRBJ2-5	-	TGTGCCAGCTCACCTGGGGCAGGAGGGACCCAGTACTTC	CASSPGAGGTQYF
TRBV19	-	TRBJ1-5	TRBD1	TGTGCCAGTAGGGGACAGCCGCATAGCAATCAGCCCCAGCATTTT	CASRGQPHSNQPQHF
TRBV11-3	-	TRBJ2-3	-	TGTGCCAGCAGCGTCGACAGCACAGATACGCAGTATTTT	CASSVDSTDTQYF
TRBV19	-	TRBJ2-3	-	TGTGCCAGTAGCCCCATCGAGGGTCGGACAGATACGCAGTATTTT	CASSPIEGRTDTQYF
TRBV2	-	TRBJ1-2	-	TGTGCCAGCAGTGTTCGTGAGGGGCGCATGAACTATGGCTACACCTTC	CASSVREGRMNYGYTF
TRBV28	-	TRBJ1-5	-	TGTGCCAGCAGTTCGGACAGTTTGGGCAATCAGCCCCAGCATTTT	CASSSDSLGNQPQHF
TRBV5-1	-	TRBJ1-1	TRBD1	TGCGCCAGCAGCGGGGGACAGGGGAGGACTGAAGCTTTCTTT	CASSGGQGRTEAFF
TRBV9	-	TRBJ1-3	TRBD1	TGTGCCAGCAGCGCGGGACAGGGTGGGGACACCATATATTTT	CASSAGQGGDTIYF
TRBV12-5	-	TRBJ2-2	TRBD1	TGTGCTAGTGGTACTCCCCCCGGGACAGGGGTTGGGGAGCTGTTTTTT	CASGTPPGTGVGELFF
TRBV4-2	-	TRBJ2-7	TRBD2	TGTGCCAGCAGCCAAGACGGGGGACTAGCGGGACGGTCGGCCTACGAGCAGTACTTC	CASSQDGGLAGRSAYEQYF